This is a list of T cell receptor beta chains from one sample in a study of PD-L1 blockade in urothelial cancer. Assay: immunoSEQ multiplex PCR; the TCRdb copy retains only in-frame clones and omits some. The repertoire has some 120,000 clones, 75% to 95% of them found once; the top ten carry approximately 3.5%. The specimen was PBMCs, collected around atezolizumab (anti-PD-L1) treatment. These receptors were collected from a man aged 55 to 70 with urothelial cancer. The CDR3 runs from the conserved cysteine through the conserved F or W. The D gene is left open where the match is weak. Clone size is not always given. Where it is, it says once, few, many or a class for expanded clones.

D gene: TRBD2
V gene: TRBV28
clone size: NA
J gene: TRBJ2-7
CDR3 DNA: TGTGCCAGCAGTACAAGGACTAGCGGGAGACTCGACGAGCAGTACTTC
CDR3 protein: CASSTRTSGRLDEQYF

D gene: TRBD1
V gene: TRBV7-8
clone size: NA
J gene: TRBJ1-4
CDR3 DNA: TGTGCCAGCAGCCATGGACGGACAGGAGCTAATGAAAAACTGTTTTTT
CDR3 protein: CASSHGRTGANEKLFF

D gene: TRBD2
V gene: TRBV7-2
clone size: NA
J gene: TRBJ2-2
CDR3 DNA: TGTGCCAGCAGCTTCAGGGACCCCGGGAGGGGGGAGCTGTTTTTT
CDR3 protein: CASSFRDPGRGELFF

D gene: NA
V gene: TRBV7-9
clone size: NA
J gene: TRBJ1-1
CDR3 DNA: TGTGCCAGCAGCTTAGTATGGACAAAGAACACTGAAGCTTTCTTT
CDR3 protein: CASSLVWTKNTEAFF

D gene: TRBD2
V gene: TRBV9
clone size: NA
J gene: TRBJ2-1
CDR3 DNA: TGTGCCAGCAGCGTAGTGGGAGTGGGACTAGCAGTAAATCGCTCCTACAATGAGCAGTTCTTC
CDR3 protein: CASSVVGVGLAVNRSYNEQFF

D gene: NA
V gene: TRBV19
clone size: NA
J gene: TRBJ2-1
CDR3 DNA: TGTGCCAGTAGTACAGTTATCTCCTCCTACAATGAGCAGTTCTTC
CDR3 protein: CASSTVISSYNEQFF

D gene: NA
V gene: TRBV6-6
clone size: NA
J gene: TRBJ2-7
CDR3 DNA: TGTGCCAGCAGTTACTCGGCGGGGGCCACCTACGAGCAGTACTTC
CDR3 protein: CASSYSAGATYEQYF

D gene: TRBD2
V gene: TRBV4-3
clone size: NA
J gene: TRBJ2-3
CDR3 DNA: TGCGCCAGCAGCCAGGGGACTAGCGGGACCACAGATACGCAGTATTTT
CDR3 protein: CASSQGTSGTTDTQYF

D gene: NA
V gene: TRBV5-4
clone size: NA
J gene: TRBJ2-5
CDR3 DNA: TGTGCCAGCAGACTGGAGGGCAGGCCAGAGACCCAGTACTTC
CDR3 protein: CASRLEGRPETQYF

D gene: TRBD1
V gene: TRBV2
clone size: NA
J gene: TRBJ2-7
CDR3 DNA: TGTGCCAGCACCCCGGGACAGGGAGCCTACGAGCAGTACTTC
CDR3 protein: CASTPGQGAYEQYF

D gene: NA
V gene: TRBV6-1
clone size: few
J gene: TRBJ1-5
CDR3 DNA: TGTGCCAGCAGTGACAGGGCCTTCAATCAGCCCCAGCATTTT
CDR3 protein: CASSDRAFNQPQHF

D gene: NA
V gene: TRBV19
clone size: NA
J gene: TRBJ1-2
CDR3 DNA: TGTGCCAGTAGTCCCCTCCCGACAGACTATGGCTACACCTTC
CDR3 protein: CASSPLPTDYGYTF

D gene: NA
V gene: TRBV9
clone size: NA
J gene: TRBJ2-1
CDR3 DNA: TGTGCCAGCAGCACCATAGTCTCTGAGCAGTTCTTC
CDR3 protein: CASSTIVSEQFF

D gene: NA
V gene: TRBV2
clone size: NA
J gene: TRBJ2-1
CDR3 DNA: TGTGCCAGCAGTGGTGGCAGGGGCCTGGGGAACAATGAGCAGTTCTTC
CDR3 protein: CASSGGRGLGNNEQFF